This T cell receptor (beta chain) was identified during a study of CD8 T cells in ankylosing spondylitis. To note about this clonotype: The antigen remains undetermined.

Findings of the study overall: Relatively rare in peripheral blood, disease-linked clones were also CD8+. Ankylosing spondylitis blood seemed to carry a telltale TCR beta motif made of several highly homologous variants.

Trimming cost V 7 bases and J 9 bases, with 19 bases left between them. Germline V gene sequence: CDR1 SQVTM, CDR2 ANQGSEA. The CDR3 loop spans 13 amino acids. One entry per CDR3 protein results from TCRdb running MiXCR on the 5' RACE reads. The table shows approximately 400,000 distinct CDR3 sequences, with 15% to 20% occurring only once. The sequence derives from a male donor with ankylosing spondylitis. Sequenced input: blood, either unsorted or a sorted T cell fraction (not recorded which). The chain uses TRBV29-1 and TRBJ2-1, with D possibly TRBD1 on 6 matching bases. The CDR3 DNA reads TGCAGCGCCATCACAGGGTCAAATGGTGAGCAGTTCTTC. Translating it yields CSAITGSNGEQFF.